The 5 T cell receptor beta chains in this list originate from one sample, sequenced in a study of cytomegalovirus exposure and HLA in healthy donors. Primers included in the PCR were 60 Vbeta and 13 Jbeta primers. Using immunoSEQ multiplex PCR, the repertoire was profiled, and TCRdb retains in-frame clones only, with some absent. This sample has 90,000 to 110,000 clones; about three quarters occur once, and the top ten carry roughly 8.6%. Material: PBMCs. The source is a middle-aged woman in good health and CMV-seropositive.

The chain uses TRBV11-3 and TRBJ2-7; D might be TRBD1 (5 bases). Per germline, CDR1 SGHNT and CDR2 YENEEA. The length of the CDR3 is 16 residues. V was cut by 4 bases and J by 0 bases, with 16 bases left in between. CDR3 sequence (DNA): TGTGCCAGCAGCTCCGTGTGGACACCAGCCTCCTACGAGCAGTACTTC. Translating gives CASSSVWTPASYEQYF.

This chain uses TRBV5-4 with TRBJ1-2; 7 nucleotides match TRBD1. There are 15 residues in the CDR3. V lost 3 bases, J lost 2 bases, and 7 bases stayed unmatched. Germline values: CDR1 SGHNT, CDR2 YYREEE (reference sequence). CDR3 protein: CASSYRDRPNYGYTF. CDR3 in DNA: TGTGCCAGCAGCTACCGGGACAGACCGAACTATGGCTACACCTTC.

The chain carries TRBV15 and TRBJ1-5; 7 bases line up with TRBD1. From germline, CDR1 is LNHNV and CDR2 YYDKDF (reference sequence). Unmatched junction bases numbered 11, after V lost 0 bases and J lost 3 bases. The CDR3 extends over 18 amino acids. The CDR3 here is CATSRDLMRQGFNQPQHF. CDR3 DNA sequence: TGTGCCACCAGCAGAGATCTCATGAGACAGGGTTTCAATCAGCCCCAGCATTTT. Combining the CDR3 with reference TRBV15 and TRBJ1-5 gives the whole variable domain DAMVIQNPRYQVTQFGKPVTLSCSQTLNHNVMYWYQQKSSQAPKLLFHYYDKDFNNEADTPDNFQSRRPNTSFCFLDIRSPGLGDTAMYLCATSRDLMRQGFNQPQHFGDGTRLSIL.

This chain links TRBV18 with TRBJ2-3; TRBD2 matches 7 bases. The V gene end was trimmed by 2 bases and the J gene end by 6 bases; junction bases not matched to a gene: 5. This CDR3 comprises 14 residues. Per the germline V gene, CDR1 is KGHSH and CDR2 is LQKENI. The DNA for the CDR3 is TGTGCCAGCTCACCAACGGACGGGGGGGATACGCAGTATTTT. Amino acid sequence: CASSPTDGGDTQYF.

J is TRBJ2-1 and V is TRBV7-2, with 7 bases identical to TRBD1. CDR1 and CDR2 (germline): SGHTA, FQGNSA. This CDR3 has 11 amino acids. Trimming at V came to 2 bases and at J to 16 bases, leaving 5 bases not matched to a gene. In DNA form, the CDR3 reads TGTGCCAGCAGCTTATGGGACAGTAAATTCTTC. It is translated as CASSLWDSKFF.